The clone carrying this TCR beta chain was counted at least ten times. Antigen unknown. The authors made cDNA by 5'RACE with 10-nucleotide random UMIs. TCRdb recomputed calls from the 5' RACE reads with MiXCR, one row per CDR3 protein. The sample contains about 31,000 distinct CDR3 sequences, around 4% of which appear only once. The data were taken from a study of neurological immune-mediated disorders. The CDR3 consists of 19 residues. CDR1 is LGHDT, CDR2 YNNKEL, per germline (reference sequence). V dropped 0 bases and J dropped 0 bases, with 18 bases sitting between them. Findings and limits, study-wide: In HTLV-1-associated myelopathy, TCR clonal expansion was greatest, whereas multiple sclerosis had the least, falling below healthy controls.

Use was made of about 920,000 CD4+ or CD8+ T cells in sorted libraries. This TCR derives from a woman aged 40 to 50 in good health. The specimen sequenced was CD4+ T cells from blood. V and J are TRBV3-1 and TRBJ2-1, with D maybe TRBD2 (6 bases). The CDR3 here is CASSQDPPGLRSSYNEQFF. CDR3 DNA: TGTGCCAGCAGCCAAGATCCACCGGGACTCAGGTCCTCCTACAATGAGCAGTTCTTC.